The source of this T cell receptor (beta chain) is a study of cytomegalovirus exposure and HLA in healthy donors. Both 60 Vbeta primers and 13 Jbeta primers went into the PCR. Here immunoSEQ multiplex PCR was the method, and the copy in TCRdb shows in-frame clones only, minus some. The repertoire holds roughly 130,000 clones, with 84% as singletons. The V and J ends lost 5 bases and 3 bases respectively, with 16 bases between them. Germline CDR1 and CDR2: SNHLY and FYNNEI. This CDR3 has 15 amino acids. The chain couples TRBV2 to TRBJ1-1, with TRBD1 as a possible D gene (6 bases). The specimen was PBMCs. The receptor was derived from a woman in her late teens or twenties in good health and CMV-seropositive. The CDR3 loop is CASSSRGAGDTEAFF. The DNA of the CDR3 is TGTGCCAGCAGTTCCAGGGGCGCGGGGGACACTGAAGCTTTCTTT.